This TCR beta chain was retrieved from a study of cytomegalovirus exposure and HLA in healthy donors. On this clone itself: Its specificity is not known.

The PCR contained 60 Vbeta and 13 Jbeta primers. Assay: immunoSEQ multiplex PCR; the TCRdb copy retains only in-frame clones and omits some. The table includes about 130,000 clones, around 83% detected once. Healthy bone marrow donors made up the donor group. V trimming: 6 bases; J trimming: 2 bases; junction bases outside the gene matches: 4. Germline CDR1 and CDR2: MNHEY and SMNVEV (reference sequence). The CDR3 is made up of 14 amino acids. Study observations and caveats: The productive fraction for most TCR beta V segments was about 87% or about 30% in an earlier analysis. Some public TCRs appeared in many individuals, while most sequences were rare.

Sequencing was performed on PBMCs. The V gene is TRBV27, the J gene TRBJ1-2; 9 bases are shared with TRBD1. The sequence came from a girl aged 2 to 10 in good health and CMV-seronegative. The CDR3 is CASSRTGANYGYTF. CDR3 in DNA: TGTGCCAGCAGCCGGACAGGGGCCAACTATGGCTACACCTTC.